This T cell receptor (beta chain) stems from a study of T cell responses to AZD1222 COVID-19 vaccine. About the study: Second-dose schedules of about 4 or about 12 weeks were combined. Overall study results and limits: Only a handful of AZD1222 recipients, roughly six in all, had baseline seropositivity. Recipients of two AZD1222 doses showed rising Spike-specific TCR breadth and depth. Only after the peak T cell response were repertoires sampled.

Data came from immunoSEQ multiplex PCR; TCRdb stores just in-frame clones and leaves some out. The table lists 90,000 to 140,000 clones, roughly 90% of them singletons, with about 2.5% in the top ten. A word on this clone: The antigen is unknown.

This CDR3 has 13 residues. CDR1 MNHEY and CDR2 SMNVEV come from the germline V gene (reference sequence). Trimming removed 3 bases at V and 3 bases at J, with 6 bases between. The V and J genes are TRBV27 and TRBJ2-1; D tentatively reads TRBD1 or TRBD2 (5 bases each). This TCR came from an adult in good health. The sample was peripheral blood, taken on day 0 of AZD1222 vaccination. This CDR3 reads CASSLRGYNEQFF. CDR3 bases: TGTGCCAGCAGTTTGAGGGGCTACAATGAGCAGTTCTTC.